Listed below are T cell receptor beta chains from one sample, sequenced in a study of blood T cell repertoires in COVID-19. The assay was immunoSEQ multiplex PCR, and TCRdb's table has in-frame clones only and misses some. This repertoire shows some 150,000 clones, about four fifths found once; its top ten account for 5.5% to 7%. Sample: peripheral blood. The receptor set was obtained from a human donor in a cohort sampled during active COVID-19. CDR3s include the opening cysteine and the closing phenylalanine or tryptophan. The order of the fields is clone size, D gene, J gene, V gene, CDR3 protein, CDR3 DNA. D genes are given only for firm matches. Expanded clones are given a class, and other clones once, few, many or no size at all.

NA | NA | TRBJ1-1 | TRBV28 | CASSPPGRGWTEAFF | TGTGCCAGCAGTCCACCCGGAAGGGGGTGGACTGAAGCTTTCTTT
NA | NA | TRBJ1-6 | TRBV21-1 | CASTPSPSPGQGALTPDSPLHF | TGTGCCAGCACCCCATCACCGTCTCCGGGACAGGGGGCCCTTACCCCCGATTCACCCCTCCACTTT
NA | NA | TRBJ1-2 | TRBV11-2 | CASTYRSNYGYTF | TGTGCCAGCACCTACCGAAGTAACTATGGCTACACCTTC
few | TRBD2 | TRBJ2-3 | TRBV5-5 | CASSPGGLAAFTDTQYF | TGTGCCAGCAGCCCTGGTGGGCTAGCGGCTTTTACAGATACGCAGTATTTT
NA | TRBD2 | TRBJ2-3 | TRBV4-2 | CASSPTSGSTDTQYF | TGTGCCAGCAGCCCCACTAGCGGCAGCACAGATACGCAGTATTTT
NA | NA | TRBJ2-2 | TRBV5-6 | CASSSRARGTGELFF | TGTGCCAGCAGCTCCCGCGCAAGGGGAACCGGGGAGCTGTTTTTT
NA | NA | TRBJ1-1 | TRBV19 | CASSPRTVHTEAFF | TGTGCCAGTAGTCCAAGGACAGTCCACACTGAAGCTTTCTTT
NA | NA | TRBJ2-3 | TRBV7-2 | CASSLVTLGDTQYF | TGTGCCAGCAGCTTAGTTACCCTCGGGGATACGCAGTATTTT
NA | NA | TRBJ1-3 | TRBV9 | CASSVAQASGNTIYF | TGTGCCAGCAGCGTAGCACAGGCCTCTGGAAACACCATATATTTT
once | NA | TRBJ2-1 | TRBV15 | CATSRTLGAHEQFF | TGTGCCACCAGCCGAACCCTCGGTGCCCATGAGCAGTTCTTC
NA | TRBD1 | TRBJ1-2 | TRBV30 | CAWSQGADGYTF | TGTGCCTGGAGCCAGGGGGCAGATGGCTACACCTTC
NA | NA | TRBJ1-2 | TRBV6-5 | CASSPYPLSTVGYTF | TGTGCCAGCAGCCCCTACCCCCTTTCCACTGTTGGCTACACCTTC
NA | TRBD1 | TRBJ2-3 | TRBV2 | CASSERQGADTQYF | TGTGCCAGCAGTGAGAGACAGGGGGCAGATACGCAGTATTTT
NA | NA | TRBJ1-1 | TRBV6-1 | CASSAAFRGDGTEAFF | TGTGCCAGCAGTGCCGCTTTTCGCGGGGACGGCACTGAAGCTTTCTTT
NA | NA | TRBJ2-1 | TRBV7-9 | CASSLSRALYNEQFF | TGTGCCAGCAGCTTATCGAGAGCCCTTTACAATGAGCAGTTCTTC
NA | NA | TRBJ2-3 | TRBV5-6 | CASSPDLGPSAHDTQYF | TGTGCCAGCAGCCCGGACCTCGGGCCTAGCGCACATGATACGCAGTATTTT
NA | TRBD2 | TRBJ2-1 | TRBV10-2 | CASRAGGTPYNEQFF | TGCGCCAGCCGAGCGGGGGGTACCCCCTACAATGAGCAGTTCTTC
NA | NA | TRBJ1-3 | TRBV19 | CASNNEPGAPGNTIYF | TGTGCCAGTAACAACGAGCCGGGTGCCCCTGGAAACACCATATATTTT
once | NA | TRBJ1-4 | TRBV28 | CASTSPPPNEKLFF | TGTGCCAGCACCTCCCCTCCTCCTAATGAAAAACTGTTTTTT
NA | NA | TRBJ2-2 | TRBV7-3 | CASSLDPGHKTGELFF | TGTGCCAGCAGCTTAGATCCGGGACATAAGACCGGGGAGCTGTTTTTT
NA | TRBD1 | TRBJ2-2 | TRBV28 | CASRGQGPTGELFF | TGTGCCAGCAGGGGACAGGGACCCACCGGGGAGCTGTTTTTT
NA | NA | TRBJ1-6 | TRBV19 | CASSFNNSPLHF | TGTGCCAGTAGTTTTAATAATTCACCCCTCCACTTT
NA | NA | TRBJ1-6 | TRBV9 | CASSVAPRDGDNSPLHF | TGTGCCAGCAGCGTAGCTCCGCGGGACGGGGATAATTCACCCCTCCACTTT
NA | TRBD2 | TRBJ2-1 | TRBV4-1 | CASSQVRGSGGHEQFF | TGCGCCAGCAGCCAAGTACGCGGTAGCGGGGGGCATGAGCAGTTCTTC
NA | NA | TRBJ2-2 | TRBV9 | CASSVGSAGVNTGELFF | TGTGCCAGCAGCGTAGGTTCGGCAGGCGTAAACACCGGGGAGCTGTTTTTT
NA | TRBD1 | TRBJ1-2 | TRBV5-5 | CASSPSGGVNYGYTF | TGTGCCAGCAGCCCTTCAGGGGGCGTTAACTATGGCTACACCTTC
few | NA | TRBJ1-1 | TRBV5-1 | CASSLSVGALEAFF | TGCGCCAGCAGCTTGTCGGTGGGGGCTCTCGAAGCTTTCTTT
NA | TRBD1 | TRBJ1-1 | TRBV19 | CASSIGYDRGRTEAFF | TGTGCCAGTAGTATAGGGTACGACAGGGGTCGGACTGAAGCTTTCTTT
NA | TRBD2 | TRBJ2-3 | TRBV5-6 | CASSQTSGGASDTQYF | TGTGCCAGCAGCCAAACTAGCGGGGGGGCCTCAGATACGCAGTATTTT
NA | TRBD1 | TRBJ2-6 | TRBV19 | CASSKQGNPGANVLTF | TGTGCCAGTAGTAAACAGGGGAACCCTGGGGCCAACGTCCTGACTTTC
NA | NA | TRBJ2-5 | TRBV7-2 | CASSLPGHSETQYF | TGTGCCAGCAGCTTACCGGGACATTCGGAGACCCAGTACTTC
NA | NA | TRBJ1-2 | TRBV5-6 | CASSRYDRNYGYTF | TGTGCCAGCAGCCGCTACGACAGAAACTATGGCTACACCTTC
NA | TRBD2 | TRBJ2-3 | TRBV5-1 | CASSSSRRAGGPSTDTQYF | TGCGCCAGCAGCTCAAGCAGGAGAGCGGGGGGCCCTAGCACAGATACGCAGTATTTT
NA | TRBD2 | TRBJ2-1 | TRBV5-1 | CASSTYSGGIPNEQFF | TGCGCCAGCAGCACTTATAGCGGGGGGATCCCCAATGAGCAGTTCTTC
NA | NA | TRBJ1-2 | TRBV7-2 | CASSSVPPLFGYTF | TGTGCCAGCAGCTCCGTCCCTCCACTATTTGGCTACACCTTC
NA | NA | TRBJ1-2 | TRBV5-1 | CASSAGTPAGGYTF | TGCGCCAGCAGCGCCGGGACCCCAGCGGGGGGCTACACCTTC
NA | TRBD1 | TRBJ2-5 | TRBV4-3 | CASSRTGKEGETQYF | TGCGCCAGCAGCCGGACAGGGAAGGAGGGAGAGACCCAGTACTTC
NA | TRBD1 | TRBJ2-2 | TRBV6-6 | CASTRIQGAGTGELFF | TGTGCCAGCACTCGGATCCAGGGGGCAGGCACCGGGGAGCTGTTTTTT
few | NA | TRBJ1-3 | TRBV15 | CATSWEPGNTIYF | TGTGCCACCAGCTGGGAGCCTGGAAACACCATATATTTT
NA | TRBD2 | TRBJ2-1 | TRBV7-2 | CASSRSGGAVNEQFF | TGTGCCAGCAGTCGTAGCGGGGGGGCTGTCAATGAGCAGTTCTTC
NA | NA | TRBJ2-3 | TRBV5-4 | CASSTSRAWTDTQYF | TGTGCCAGCAGTACATCGAGGGCTTGGACAGATACGCAGTATTTT
NA | NA | TRBJ2-6 | TRBV28 | CASRDRGLTGANVLTF | TGTGCCAGCAGAGACAGGGGACTAACGGGGGCCAACGTCCTGACTTTC
NA | TRBD2 | TRBJ2-3 | TRBV12-3/TRBV12-4 | CASRRGGTDTQYF | TGTGCCAGCAGGCGGGGGGGCACAGATACGCAGTATTTT
NA | NA | TRBJ2-5 | TRBV27 | CASSFGTGGKTQYF | TGTGCCAGCAGTTTCGGGACTGGGGGGAAGACCCAGTACTTC
NA | NA | TRBJ2-2 | TRBV5-4 | CASSLLGGNTGELFF | TGTGCCAGCAGCTTGCTCGGGGGGAACACCGGGGAGCTGTTTTTT
NA | TRBD1 | TRBJ1-4 | TRBV10-3 | CAISGQGIGKLFF | TGTGCCATCAGTGGACAGGGAATCGGAAAACTGTTTTTT
NA | TRBD2 | TRBJ2-1 | TRBV3-1/TRBV3-2 | CASSQGSSAGTRVYEQFF | TGTGCCAGCAGCCAAGGATCTTCGGCGGGGACTAGAGTTTATGAGCAGTTCTTC
NA | NA | TRBJ1-3 | TRBV15 | CATSGRTAGNTIYF | TGTGCCACCAGCGGACGGACAGCTGGAAACACCATATATTTT
NA | TRBD2 | TRBJ2-5 | TRBV3-1/TRBV3-2 | CASSQATGGPLKTQYF | TGTGCCAGCAGCCAAGCCACGGGGGGGCCACTAAAGACCCAGTACTTC
NA | TRBD2 | TRBJ2-7 | TRBV6-1 | CASSERGDSEQYF | TGTGCCAGCAGTGAACGGGGGGACTCAGAGCAGTACTTC
few | NA | TRBJ1-2 | TRBV19 | CASNILSRQANYGYTF | TGTGCCAGTAATATCCTCAGCAGACAAGCTAACTATGGCTACACCTTC
NA | NA | TRBJ1-1 | TRBV1 | CTSSVLQGVGMNTEAFF | TGCACCAGCAGCGTTCTCCAGGGGGTCGGTATGAACACTGAAGCTTTCTTT
few | TRBD1 | TRBJ1-6 | TRBV6-2/TRBV6-3 | CASSLQGDGYNSPLHF | TGTGCCAGCAGCTTACAGGGGGACGGCTATAATTCACCCCTCCACTTT
NA | NA | TRBJ2-2 | TRBV4-3 | CASSQVATGELFF | TGCGCCAGCAGCCAAGTAGCAACCGGGGAGCTGTTTTTT
NA | NA | TRBJ1-1 | TRBV3-1/TRBV3-2 | CASSPQGSTEAFF | TGTGCCAGCAGCCCCCAGGGTAGCACTGAAGCTTTCTTT
NA | NA | TRBJ2-7 | TRBV11-3 | CASSFGGGVPYEQYF | TGTGCCAGCAGCTTCGGCGGGGGCGTCCCCTACGAGCAGTACTTC
NA | NA | TRBJ1-2 | TRBV19 | CASSIEIWGGGLGYTF | TGTGCCAGTAGTATAGAGATATGGGGCGGCGGTTTGGGCTACACCTTC